This is a list of T cell receptor beta chains from one sample in a study of blood T cell repertoires in COVID-19. The table came from immunoSEQ multiplex PCR; TCRdb's copy has only in-frame clones and leaves some out. This table has tens of thousands of clones, roughly 83% appearing once. The sequenced sample was peripheral blood. These receptors originate from a man aged 80 or over with acute or convalescent COVID-19. Each CDR3 is given with its conserved first and last residue. The D gene is left open where the match is weak. The size of a clone is reported for some rows only, either as once, few or many, or as a class for expanded clones.

D gene	clone size	J gene	V gene	CDR3 protein	CDR3 DNA
TRBD1	once	TRBJ1-2	TRBV7-9	CASSLPDDRVYGYTF	TGTGCCAGCAGCCTCCCCGATGACAGGGTCTATGGCTACACCTTC
.	.	TRBJ1-6	TRBV3-1/TRBV3-2	CASSQDRTNSPLHF	TGTGCCAGCAGCCAAGATCGGACAAATTCACCCCTCCACTTT
TRBD2	.	TRBJ2-3	TRBV7-2	CASSFRTSGKGIHRDTQYF	TGTGCCAGCAGCTTCCGGACTAGCGGGAAGGGGATCCACAGAGATACGCAGTATTTT
TRBD2	.	TRBJ2-5	TRBV6-2/TRBV6-3	CASSYGGVGQETQYF	TGTGCCAGCAGTTACGGGGGGGTGGGCCAAGAGACCCAGTACTTC
TRBD1	.	TRBJ1-5	TRBV27	CASSYRGPGNQPQHF	TGTGCCAGCAGTTACAGGGGTCCAGGCAATCAGCCCCAGCATTTT
TRBD2	.	TRBJ2-1	TRBV6-5	CASSYGTSGRNEQFF	TGTGCCAGCAGTTACGGGACTAGCGGGAGGAATGAGCAGTTCTTC
TRBD1	.	TRBJ1-2	TRBV4-3	CASSQDLGQGQMGYGYTF	TGCGCCAGCAGCCAAGATCTCGGACAGGGCCAAATGGGCTATGGCTACACCTTC
.	.	TRBJ1-6	TRBV3-1/TRBV3-2	CASSPDSYNSPLHF	TGTGCCAGCAGCCCCGACTCGTATAATTCACCCCTCCACTTT
TRBD1	.	TRBJ1-5	TRBV19	CASSQTGGHQPQHF	TGTGCCAGTAGTCAGACAGGGGGACATCAGCCCCAGCATTTT
.	once	TRBJ1-1	TRBV10-3	CAIRTVNTEAFF	TGTGCCATCAGAACGGTGAACACTGAAGCTTTCTTT
.	few	TRBJ1-4	TRBV18	CASSPRTATNEKLFF	TGTGCCAGCTCACCCCGGACAGCAACTAATGAAAAACTGTTTTTT
.	.	TRBJ1-3	TRBV5-4	CASSRTGGYGNTIYF	TGTGCCAGCAGCAGAACCGGGGGTTATGGAAACACCATATATTTT
.	.	TRBJ1-4	TRBV5-6	CASSPTGKTNEKLFF	TGTGCCAGCAGCCCTACAGGCAAAACTAATGAAAAACTGTTTTTT
.	few	TRBJ2-5	TRBV12-3/TRBV12-4	CASSLLETQYF	TGTGCCAGCAGTTTACTGGAGACCCAGTACTTC
TRBD1	.	TRBJ1-2	TRBV6-6	CALNRGEGYTF	TGTGCATTAAACAGGGGTGAGGGCTACACCTTC
.	.	TRBJ1-1	TRBV19	CASSIGQGNTEAFF	TGTGCCAGTAGTATTGGGCAGGGGAACACTGAAGCTTTCTTT
TRBD1	.	TRBJ1-1	TRBV27	CASSLSPGQGTTTEAFF	TGTGCCAGCAGTTTATCCCCGGGACAGGGTACTACCACTGAAGCTTTCTTT
.	medium-sized	TRBJ1-6	TRBV4-3	CASSQGSADPLHF	TGCGCCAGCAGCCAAGGGTCCGCGGATCCCCTCCACTTT
.	few	TRBJ1-5	TRBV20-1	CSASKLGGNQPQHF	TGCAGTGCTAGTAAATTAGGGGGAAATCAGCCCCAGCATTTT
.	.	TRBJ2-7	TRBV3-1/TRBV3-2	CASSLRSHEQYF	TGTGCCAGCAGCCTCCGGAGCCACGAGCAGTACTTC
TRBD2	.	TRBJ2-3	TRBV7-2	CATSGPSTDTQYF	TGTGCCACTAGCGGGCCTAGCACAGATACGCAGTATTTT
.	.	TRBJ1-3	TRBV30	CAYHAGVAGNTIYF	TGTGCCTACCACGCGGGGGTCGCTGGAAACACCATATATTTT
.	.	TRBJ2-1	TRBV25-1	CASSENSFSYNEQFF	TGTGCCAGCAGTGAAAACAGTTTCTCCTACAATGAGCAGTTCTTC
TRBD2	.	TRBJ2-5	TRBV29-1	CSAGGTSGSQETQYF	TGCAGCGCAGGGGGGACTAGCGGGAGCCAAGAGACCCAGTACTTC
.	once	TRBJ2-7	TRBV7-2	CASSPQSDSRWEQYF	TGTGCCAGCAGCCCTCAATCGGACAGCCGCTGGGAGCAGTACTTC
.	.	TRBJ2-7	TRBV15	CATSRESGSDEQYF	TGTGCCACCAGCAGAGAGTCAGGTTCGGACGAGCAGTACTTC
TRBD2	once	TRBJ2-7	TRBV7-9	CASLLGGSSYEQYF	TGTGCCAGCCTTTTAGGCGGGAGCTCCTACGAGCAGTACTTC
.	once	TRBJ1-1	TRBV7-6	CASSLTRGGNTEAFF	TGTGCCAGCAGCCTCACCCGAGGGGGAAACACTGAAGCTTTCTTT
.	once	TRBJ1-5	TRBV24-1	CATSDSLGHHPLQHF	TGTGCCACCAGTGATTCATTGGGCCACCATCCGCTCCAGCATTTT
TRBD2	.	TRBJ2-2	TRBV18	CASSRTSGAANTGELFF	TGTGCCAGCTCACGGACTAGCGGAGCCGCGAACACCGGGGAGCTGTTTTTT
TRBD1	.	TRBJ1-5	TRBV7-9	CASSPGQGGSQPQHF	TGTGCCAGCAGCCCCGGACAGGGCGGAAGTCAGCCCCAGCATTTT
.	.	TRBJ2-7	TRBV5-1	CASSPQGLSYEQYF	TGCGCCAGCAGCCCCCAGGGCCTCTCCTACGAGCAGTACTTC
.	.	TRBJ2-3	TRBV5-1	CASSGTGGFGTDTQYF	TGCGCCAGCAGCGGCACTGGGGGGTTCGGCACAGATACGCAGTATTTT
TRBD1	.	TRBJ1-4	TRBV2	CASRRQGRYTNEKLFF	TGTGCCAGCAGGAGACAGGGGCGCTACACGAATGAAAAACTGTTTTTT
TRBD2	.	TRBJ2-5	TRBV9	CASSRLADETQYF	TGTGCCAGCAGCCGACTAGCGGATGAGACCCAGTACTTC
.	.	TRBJ2-3	TRBV10-1	CASSDIGGFRTDTQYF	TGCGCCAGCAGTGACATCGGGGGTTTTAGAACAGATACGCAGTATTTT